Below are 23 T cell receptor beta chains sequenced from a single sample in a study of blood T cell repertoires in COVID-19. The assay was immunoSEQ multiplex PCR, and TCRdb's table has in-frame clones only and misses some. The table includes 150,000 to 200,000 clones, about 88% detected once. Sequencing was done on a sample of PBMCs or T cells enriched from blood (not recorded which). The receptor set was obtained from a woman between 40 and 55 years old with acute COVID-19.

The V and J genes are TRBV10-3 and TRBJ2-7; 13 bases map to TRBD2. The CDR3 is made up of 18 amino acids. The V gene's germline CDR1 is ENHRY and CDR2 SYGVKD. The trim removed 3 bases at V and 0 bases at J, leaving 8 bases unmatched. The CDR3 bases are TGTGCCATCAGTGACCCCGGACTAGCGGGGGCTTCCTCCTACGAGCAGTACTTC. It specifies CAISDPGLAGASSYEQYF.

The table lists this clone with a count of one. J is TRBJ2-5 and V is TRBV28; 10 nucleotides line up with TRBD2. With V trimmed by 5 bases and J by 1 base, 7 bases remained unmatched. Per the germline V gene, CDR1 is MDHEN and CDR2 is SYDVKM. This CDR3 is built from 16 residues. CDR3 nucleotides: TGTGCCAGCAGTGAACCGAGCGGGGGGGCCCAAGAGACCCAGTACTTC. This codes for CASSEPSGGAQETQYF.

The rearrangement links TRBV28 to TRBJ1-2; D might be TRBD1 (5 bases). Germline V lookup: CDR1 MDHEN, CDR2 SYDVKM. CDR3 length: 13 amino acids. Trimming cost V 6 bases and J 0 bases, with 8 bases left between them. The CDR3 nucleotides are TGTGCCAGCAGGGAGACAGCTAACTATGGCTACACCTTC. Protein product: CASRETANYGYTF.

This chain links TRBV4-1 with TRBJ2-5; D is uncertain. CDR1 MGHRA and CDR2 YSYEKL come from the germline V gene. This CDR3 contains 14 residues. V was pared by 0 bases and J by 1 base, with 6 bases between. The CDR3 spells CASSQDNPQETQYF. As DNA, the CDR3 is TGCGCCAGCAGCCAAGATAATCCCCAAGAGACCCAGTACTTC.

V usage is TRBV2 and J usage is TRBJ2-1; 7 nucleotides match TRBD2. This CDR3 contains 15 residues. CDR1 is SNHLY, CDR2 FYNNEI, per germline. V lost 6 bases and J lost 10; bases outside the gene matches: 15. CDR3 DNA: TGTGCCAGCAGCAGACTAGCTGTAGACTCTGACGAGCAGTTCTTC. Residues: CASSRLAVDSDEQFF.

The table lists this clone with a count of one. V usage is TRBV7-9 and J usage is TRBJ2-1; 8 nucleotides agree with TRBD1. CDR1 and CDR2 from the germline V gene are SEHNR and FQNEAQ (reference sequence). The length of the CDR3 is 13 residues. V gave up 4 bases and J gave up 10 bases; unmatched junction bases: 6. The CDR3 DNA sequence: TGTGCCAGCAGCTCGGACAGGGCCGAAGAGCAGTTCTTC. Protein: CASSSDRAEEQFF.

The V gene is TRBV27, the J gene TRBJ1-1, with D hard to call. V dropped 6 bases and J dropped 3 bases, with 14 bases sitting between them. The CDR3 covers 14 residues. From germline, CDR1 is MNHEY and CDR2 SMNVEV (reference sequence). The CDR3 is CASRKELRDTEAFF. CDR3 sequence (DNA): TGTGCCAGCAGGAAGGAGCTTCGGGACACTGAAGCTTTCTTT.

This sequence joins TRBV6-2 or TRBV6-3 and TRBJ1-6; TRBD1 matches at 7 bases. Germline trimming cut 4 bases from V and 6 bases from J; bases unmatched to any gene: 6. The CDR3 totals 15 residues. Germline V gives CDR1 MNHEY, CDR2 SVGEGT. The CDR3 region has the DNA TGTGCCAGCAGTTCCGGGACAGTCCCTAATTCACCCCTCCACTTT. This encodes CASSSGTVPNSPLHF.

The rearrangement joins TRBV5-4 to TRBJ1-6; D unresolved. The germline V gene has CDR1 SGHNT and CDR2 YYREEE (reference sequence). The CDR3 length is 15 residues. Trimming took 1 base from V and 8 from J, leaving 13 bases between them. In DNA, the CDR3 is TGTGCCAGCAGCTTGTATCCCAGGAGGGATTCACCCCTCCACTTT. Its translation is CASSLYPRRDSPLHF. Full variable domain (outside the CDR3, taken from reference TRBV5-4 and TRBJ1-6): ETGVTQSPTHLIKTRGQQVTLRCSSQSGHNTVSWYQQALGQGPQFIFQYYREEENGRGNFPPRFSGLQFPNYSSELNVNALELDDSALYLCASSLYPRRDSPLHFGNGTRLTVT.

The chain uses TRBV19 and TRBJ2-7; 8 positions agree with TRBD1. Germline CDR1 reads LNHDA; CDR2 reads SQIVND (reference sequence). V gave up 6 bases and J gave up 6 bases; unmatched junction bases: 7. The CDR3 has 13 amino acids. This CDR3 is CASRGRGQGEQYF. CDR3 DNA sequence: TGTGCCAGTAGAGGCAGGGGGCAAGGCGAGCAGTACTTC.

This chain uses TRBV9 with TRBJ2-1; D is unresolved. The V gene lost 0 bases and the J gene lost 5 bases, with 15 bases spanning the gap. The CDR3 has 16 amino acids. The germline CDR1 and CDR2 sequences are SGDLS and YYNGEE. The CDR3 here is CASSVGLPLRNNEQFF. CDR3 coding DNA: TGTGCCAGCAGCGTAGGACTCCCTCTTCGCAACAATGAGCAGTTCTTC.

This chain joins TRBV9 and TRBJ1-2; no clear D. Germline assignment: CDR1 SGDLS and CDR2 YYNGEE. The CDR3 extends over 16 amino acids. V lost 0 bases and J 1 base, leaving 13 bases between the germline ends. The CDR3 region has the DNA TGTGCCAGCAGCGTAGACAGTATCACGCATAACTATGGCTACACCTTC. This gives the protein CASSVDSITHNYGYTF.

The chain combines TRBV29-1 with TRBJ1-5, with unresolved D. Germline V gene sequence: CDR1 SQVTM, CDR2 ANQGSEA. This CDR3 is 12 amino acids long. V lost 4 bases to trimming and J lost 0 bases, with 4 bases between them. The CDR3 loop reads CSVANSNQPQHF. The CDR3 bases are TGCAGCGTTGCTAATAGCAATCAGCCCCAGCATTTT.

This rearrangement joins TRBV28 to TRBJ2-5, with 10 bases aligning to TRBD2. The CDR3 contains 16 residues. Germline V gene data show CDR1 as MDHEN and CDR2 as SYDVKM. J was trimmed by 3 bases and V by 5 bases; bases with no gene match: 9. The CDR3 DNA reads TGTGCCAGCAGTCTTAGCGGGGGGCTAGCCGAAGAGACCCAGTACTTC. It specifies CASSLSGGLAEETQYF.

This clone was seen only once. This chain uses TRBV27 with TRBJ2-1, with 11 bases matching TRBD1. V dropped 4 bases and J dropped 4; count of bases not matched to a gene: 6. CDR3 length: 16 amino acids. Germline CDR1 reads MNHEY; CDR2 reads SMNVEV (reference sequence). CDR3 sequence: CASSSGQGAGYNEQFF. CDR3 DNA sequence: TGTGCCAGCAGTTCCGGACAGGGGGCTGGGTACAATGAGCAGTTCTTC.

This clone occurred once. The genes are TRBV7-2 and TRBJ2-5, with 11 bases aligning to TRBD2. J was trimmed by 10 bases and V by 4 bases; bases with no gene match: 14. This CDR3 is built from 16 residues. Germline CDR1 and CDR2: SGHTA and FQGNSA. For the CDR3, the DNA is TGTGCCAGCAGCTCCTCGTGGTTAGCGGGAGGGCCAGACCAGTACTTC. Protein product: CASSSSWLAGGPDQYF.

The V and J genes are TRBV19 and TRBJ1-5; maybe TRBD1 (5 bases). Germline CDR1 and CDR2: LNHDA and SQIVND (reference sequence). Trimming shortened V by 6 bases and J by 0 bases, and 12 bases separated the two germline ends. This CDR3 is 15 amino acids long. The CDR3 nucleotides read TGTGCCAGTAGAAAACAGGTGACTAGCAATCAGCCCCAGCATTTT. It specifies CASRKQVTSNQPQHF. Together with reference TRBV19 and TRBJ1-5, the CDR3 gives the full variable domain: DGGITQSPKYLFRKEGQNVTLSCEQNLNHDAMYWYRQDPGQGLRLIYYSQIVNDFQKGDIAEGYSVSREKKESFPLTVTSAQKNPTAFYLCASRKQVTSNQPQHFGDGTRLSIL.

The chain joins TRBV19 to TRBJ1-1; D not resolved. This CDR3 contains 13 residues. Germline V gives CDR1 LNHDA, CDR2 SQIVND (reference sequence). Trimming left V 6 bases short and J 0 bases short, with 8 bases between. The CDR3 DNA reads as TGTGCCAGTAGGGAGCAGTTGAACACTGAAGCTTTCTTT. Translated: CASREQLNTEAFF.

CDR3 residues: CASSMGLAGAGANVLTF. The DNA of the CDR3 is TGTGCCAGTAGTATGGGACTAGCGGGGGCTGGGGCCAACGTCCTGACTTTC. The chain carries TRBV19 and TRBJ2-6, with 14 bases lining up with TRBD2. Germline trimming cut 3 bases from V and 2 bases from J; bases unmatched to any gene: 0. The germline V gene encodes CDR1 LNHDA and CDR2 SQIVND (reference sequence). The CDR3 has 17 amino acids. Full variable domain (rest looked up from reference TRBV19 and TRBJ2-6): DGGITQSPKYLFRKEGQNVTLSCEQNLNHDAMYWYRQDPGQGLRLIYYSQIVNDFQKGDIAEGYSVSREKKESFPLTVTSAQKNPTAFYLCASSMGLAGAGANVLTFGAGSRLTVL.

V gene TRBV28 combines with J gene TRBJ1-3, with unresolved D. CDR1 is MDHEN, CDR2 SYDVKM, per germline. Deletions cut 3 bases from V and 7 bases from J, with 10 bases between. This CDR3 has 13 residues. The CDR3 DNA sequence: TGTGCCAGCAGTTTGCTACCCAGGAACACCATATATTTT. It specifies CASSLLPRNTIYF.

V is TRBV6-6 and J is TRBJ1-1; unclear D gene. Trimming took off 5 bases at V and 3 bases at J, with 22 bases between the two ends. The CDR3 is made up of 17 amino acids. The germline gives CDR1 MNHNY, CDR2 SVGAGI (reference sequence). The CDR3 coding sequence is TGTGCCAGCAGTCTCAACACATCTCCCCAGGTGGACACTGAAGCTTTCTTT. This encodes CASSLNTSPQVDTEAFF.

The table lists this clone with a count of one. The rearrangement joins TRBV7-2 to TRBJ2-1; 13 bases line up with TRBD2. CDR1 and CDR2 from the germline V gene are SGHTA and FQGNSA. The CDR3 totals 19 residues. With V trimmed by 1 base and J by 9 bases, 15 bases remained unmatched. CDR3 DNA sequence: TGTGCCAGCAGCTTAGAGGCGGGAGGACTAGCGGGGGCGAGGAGTGAGCAGTTCTTC. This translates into CASSLEAGGLAGARSEQFF. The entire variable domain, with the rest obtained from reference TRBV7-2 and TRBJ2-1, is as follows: GAGVSQSPSNKVTEKGKDVELRCDPISGHTALYWYRQSLGQGLEFLIYFQGNSAPDKSGLPSDRFSAERTGGSVSTLTIQRTQQEDSAVYLCASSLEAGGLAGARSEQFFGPGTRLTVL.

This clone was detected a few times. The DNA for the CDR3 is TGTGCCTGGAGTCCTAGTCGTCTAGGTGGGCAGTTCTTC. Protein: CAWSPSRLGGQFF. The V and J genes are TRBV30 and TRBJ2-1; no firm D call. V was pared by 2 bases and J by 12 bases, with 17 bases between. The germline CDR1 and CDR2 sequences are GTSNPN and SVGIG (reference sequence). CDR3 length equals 13 residues.